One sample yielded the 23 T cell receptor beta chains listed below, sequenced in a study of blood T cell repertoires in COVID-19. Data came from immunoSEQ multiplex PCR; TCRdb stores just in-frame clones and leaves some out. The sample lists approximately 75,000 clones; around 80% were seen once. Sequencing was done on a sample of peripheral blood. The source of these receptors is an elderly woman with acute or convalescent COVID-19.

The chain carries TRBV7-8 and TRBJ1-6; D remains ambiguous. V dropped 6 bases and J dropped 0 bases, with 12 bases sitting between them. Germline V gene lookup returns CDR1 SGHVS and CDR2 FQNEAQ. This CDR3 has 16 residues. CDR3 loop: CASRPPAASYNSPLHF. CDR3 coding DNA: TGTGCCAGCAGGCCCCCGGCGGCCTCCTATAATTCACCCCTCCACTTT.

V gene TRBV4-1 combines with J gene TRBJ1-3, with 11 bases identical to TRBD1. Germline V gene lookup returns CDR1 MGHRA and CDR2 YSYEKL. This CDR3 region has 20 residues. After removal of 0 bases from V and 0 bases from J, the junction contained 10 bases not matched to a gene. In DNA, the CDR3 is TGCGCCAGCAGCCAAGATCCTTTAACCGGGACAGGGGGCTCTGGAAACACCATATATTTT. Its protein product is CASSQDPLTGTGGSGNTIYF.

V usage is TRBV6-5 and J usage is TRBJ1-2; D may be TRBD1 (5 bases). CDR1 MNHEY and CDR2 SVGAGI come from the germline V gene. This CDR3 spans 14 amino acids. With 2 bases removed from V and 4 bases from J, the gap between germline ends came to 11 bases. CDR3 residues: CASSYGAGAYGYTF. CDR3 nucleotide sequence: TGTGCCAGCAGTTACGGGGCTGGAGCCTATGGCTACACCTTC.

CDR3 coding DNA: TGTGCCAGCAGCTTAATTCGGGGAAGAAGAACTGAAGCTTTCTTT. Protein product: CASSLIRGRRTEAFF. The J gene is TRBJ1-1, the V gene TRBV7-2; unclear D gene. The V gene lost 2 bases and the J gene lost 5 bases, with 15 bases spanning the gap. The CDR3 loop spans 15 amino acids. Germline CDR1 and CDR2: SGHTA and FQGNSA.

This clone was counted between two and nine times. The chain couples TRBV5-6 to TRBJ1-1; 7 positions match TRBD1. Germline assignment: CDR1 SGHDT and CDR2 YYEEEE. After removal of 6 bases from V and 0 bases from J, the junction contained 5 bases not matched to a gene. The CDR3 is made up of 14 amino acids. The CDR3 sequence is CASTSGTVNTEAFF. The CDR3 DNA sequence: TGTGCCAGCACCTCCGGGACAGTGAACACTGAAGCTTTCTTT. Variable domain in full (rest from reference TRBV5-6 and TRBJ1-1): DAGVTQSPTHLIKTRGQQVTLRCSPKSGHDTVSWYQQALGQGPQFIFQYYEEEERQRGNFPDRFSGHQFPNYSSELNVNALLLGDSALYLCASTSGTVNTEAFFGQGTRLTVV.

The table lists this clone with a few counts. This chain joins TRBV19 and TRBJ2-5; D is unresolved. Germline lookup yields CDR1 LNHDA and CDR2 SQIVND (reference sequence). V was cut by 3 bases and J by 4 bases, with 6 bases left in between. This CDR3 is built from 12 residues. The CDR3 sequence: CASSIRGETQYF. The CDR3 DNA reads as TGTGCCAGTAGTATTCGCGGAGAGACCCAGTACTTC.

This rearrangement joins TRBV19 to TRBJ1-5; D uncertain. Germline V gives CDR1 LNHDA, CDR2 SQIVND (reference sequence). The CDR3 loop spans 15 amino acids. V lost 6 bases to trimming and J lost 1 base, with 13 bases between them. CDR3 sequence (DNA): TGTGCCAGTAGCGTCGAGGGTAGGAGCAATCAGCCCCAGCATTTT. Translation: CASSVEGRSNQPQHF. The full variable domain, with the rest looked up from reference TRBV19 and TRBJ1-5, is DGGITQSPKYLFRKEGQNVTLSCEQNLNHDAMYWYRQDPGQGLRLIYYSQIVNDFQKGDIAEGYSVSREKKESFPLTVTSAQKNPTAFYLCASSVEGRSNQPQHFGDGTRLSIL.

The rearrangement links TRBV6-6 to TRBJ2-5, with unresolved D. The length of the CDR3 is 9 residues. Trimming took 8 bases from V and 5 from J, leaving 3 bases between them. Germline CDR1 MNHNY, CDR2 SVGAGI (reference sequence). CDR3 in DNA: TGTGCCAGCGAGGAGACCCAGTACTTC. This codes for CASEETQYF.

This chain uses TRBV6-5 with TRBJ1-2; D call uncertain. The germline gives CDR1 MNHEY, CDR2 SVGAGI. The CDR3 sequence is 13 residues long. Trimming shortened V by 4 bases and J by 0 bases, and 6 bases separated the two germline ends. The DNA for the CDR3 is TGTGCCAGCAGTTTTCTAACTAACTATGGCTACACCTTC. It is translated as CASSFLTNYGYTF.

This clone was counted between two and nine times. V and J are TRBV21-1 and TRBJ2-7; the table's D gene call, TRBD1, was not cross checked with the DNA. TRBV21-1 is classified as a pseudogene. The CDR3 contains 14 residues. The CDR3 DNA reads TGTGCCAGCAAGGGCCCCGAGGGGGCTCCCGAGCAGTACTTC. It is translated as CASKGPEGAPEQYF.

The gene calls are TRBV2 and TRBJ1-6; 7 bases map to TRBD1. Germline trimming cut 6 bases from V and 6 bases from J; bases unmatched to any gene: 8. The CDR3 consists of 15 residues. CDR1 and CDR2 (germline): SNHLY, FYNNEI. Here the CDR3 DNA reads TGTGCCAGCAGACAAACCCGGACAGGTAATTCACCCCTCCACTTT. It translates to CASRQTRTGNSPLHF.

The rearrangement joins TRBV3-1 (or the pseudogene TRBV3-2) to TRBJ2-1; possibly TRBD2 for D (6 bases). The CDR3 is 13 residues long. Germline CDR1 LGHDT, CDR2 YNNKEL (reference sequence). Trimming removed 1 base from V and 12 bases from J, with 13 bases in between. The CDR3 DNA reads TGTGCCAGCAGCCAAGCGTCGGGGGTATGGCAGTTCTTC. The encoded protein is CASSQASGVWQFF.

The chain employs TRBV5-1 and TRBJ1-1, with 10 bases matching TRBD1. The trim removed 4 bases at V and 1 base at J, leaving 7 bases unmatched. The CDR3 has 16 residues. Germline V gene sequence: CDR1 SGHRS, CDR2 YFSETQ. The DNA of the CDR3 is TGCGCCAGCAGCCCTAGACAGGGGGCAGGGAACACTGAAGCTTTCTTT. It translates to CASSPRQGAGNTEAFF.

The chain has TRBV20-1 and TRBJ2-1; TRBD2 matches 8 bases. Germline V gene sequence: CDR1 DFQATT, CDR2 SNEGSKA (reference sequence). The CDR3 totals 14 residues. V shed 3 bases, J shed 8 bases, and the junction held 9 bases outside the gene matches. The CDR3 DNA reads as TGCAGTGCTAGTGAGGCTAGCGGGTTCGATGAGCAGTTCTTC. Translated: CSASEASGFDEQFF.

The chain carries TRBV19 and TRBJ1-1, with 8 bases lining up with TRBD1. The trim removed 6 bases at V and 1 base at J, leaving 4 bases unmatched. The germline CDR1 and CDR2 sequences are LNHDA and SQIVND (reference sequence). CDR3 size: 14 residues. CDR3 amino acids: CASRRQGQNTEAFF. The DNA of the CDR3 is TGTGCCAGTAGGAGACAGGGGCAGAACACTGAAGCTTTCTTT. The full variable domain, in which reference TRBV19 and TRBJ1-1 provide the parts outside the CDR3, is DGGITQSPKYLFRKEGQNVTLSCEQNLNHDAMYWYRQDPGQGLRLIYYSQIVNDFQKGDIAEGYSVSREKKESFPLTVTSAQKNPTAFYLCASRRQGQNTEAFFGQGTRLTVV.

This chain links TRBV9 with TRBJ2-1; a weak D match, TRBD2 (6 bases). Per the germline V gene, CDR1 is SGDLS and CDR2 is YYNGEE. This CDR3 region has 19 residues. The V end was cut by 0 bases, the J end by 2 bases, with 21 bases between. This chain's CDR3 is CASSVEGWGTGEAYNEQFF. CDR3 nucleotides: TGTGCCAGCAGCGTAGAAGGGTGGGGGACGGGGGAGGCCTACAATGAGCAGTTCTTC.

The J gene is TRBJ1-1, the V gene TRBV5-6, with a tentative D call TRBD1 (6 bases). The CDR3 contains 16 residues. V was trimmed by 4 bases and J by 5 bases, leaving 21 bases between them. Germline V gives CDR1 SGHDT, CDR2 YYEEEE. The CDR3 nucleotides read TGTGCCAGCAGCCTGGATGTCGGGGGGGCGCGGACTGAAGCTTTCTTT. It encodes CASSLDVGGARTEAFF.

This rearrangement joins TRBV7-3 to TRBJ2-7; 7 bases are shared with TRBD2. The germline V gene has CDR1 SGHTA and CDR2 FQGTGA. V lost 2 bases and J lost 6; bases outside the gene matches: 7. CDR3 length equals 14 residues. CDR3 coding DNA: TGTGCCAGCAGCTTAGGCGGGGGTCAGGGCGAGCAGTACTTC. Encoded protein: CASSLGGGQGEQYF.

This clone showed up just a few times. CDR3 sequence: CASRLQGTGEQYF. CDR3 in DNA: TGTGCCAGCAGGTTACAGGGAACAGGCGAGCAGTACTTC. The chain joins TRBV12-3 or TRBV12-4 to TRBJ2-7; TRBD1 might be the D (6 bases). This CDR3 spans 13 amino acids. V lost 6 bases and J lost 6, with 15 bases in between.

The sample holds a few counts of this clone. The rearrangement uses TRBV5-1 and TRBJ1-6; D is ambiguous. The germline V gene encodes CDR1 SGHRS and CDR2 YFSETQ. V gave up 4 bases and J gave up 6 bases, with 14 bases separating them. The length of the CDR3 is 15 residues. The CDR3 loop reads CASSLGTGSNSPLHF. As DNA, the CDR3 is TGCGCCAGCAGCCTGGGAACGGGAAGTAATTCACCCCTCCACTTT.

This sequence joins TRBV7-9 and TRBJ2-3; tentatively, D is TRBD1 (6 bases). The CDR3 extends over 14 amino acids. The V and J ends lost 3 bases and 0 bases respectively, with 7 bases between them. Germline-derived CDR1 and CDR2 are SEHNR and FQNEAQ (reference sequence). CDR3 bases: TGTGCCAGCAGCTTGGACAGAAGCACAGATACGCAGTATTTT. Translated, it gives CASSLDRSTDTQYF. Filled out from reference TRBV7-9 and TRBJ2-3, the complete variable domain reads DTGVSQNPRHKITKRGQNVTFRCDPISEHNRLYWYRQTLGQGPEFLTYFQNEAQLEKSRLLSDRFSAERPKGSFSTLEIQRTEQGDSAMYLCASSLDRSTDTQYFGPGTRLTVL.

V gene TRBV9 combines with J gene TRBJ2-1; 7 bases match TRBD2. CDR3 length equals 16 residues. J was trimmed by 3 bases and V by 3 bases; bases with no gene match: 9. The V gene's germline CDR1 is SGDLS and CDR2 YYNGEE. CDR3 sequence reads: CASSDGRAGNYNEQFF. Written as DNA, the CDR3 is TGTGCCAGCAGCGACGGCCGAGCGGGGAACTACAATGAGCAGTTCTTC.

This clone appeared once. This CDR3 is CATSRDRAFLQPQHF. For the CDR3, the DNA is TGTGCCACCAGCAGAGATCGCGCTTTTCTTCAGCCCCAGCATTTT. The chain combines TRBV15 with TRBJ1-5; D is uncertain. The V gene lost 0 bases and the J gene lost 6 bases, with 12 bases spanning the gap. The CDR3 sequence is 15 residues long. Germline assignment: CDR1 LNHNV and CDR2 YYDKDF (reference sequence).